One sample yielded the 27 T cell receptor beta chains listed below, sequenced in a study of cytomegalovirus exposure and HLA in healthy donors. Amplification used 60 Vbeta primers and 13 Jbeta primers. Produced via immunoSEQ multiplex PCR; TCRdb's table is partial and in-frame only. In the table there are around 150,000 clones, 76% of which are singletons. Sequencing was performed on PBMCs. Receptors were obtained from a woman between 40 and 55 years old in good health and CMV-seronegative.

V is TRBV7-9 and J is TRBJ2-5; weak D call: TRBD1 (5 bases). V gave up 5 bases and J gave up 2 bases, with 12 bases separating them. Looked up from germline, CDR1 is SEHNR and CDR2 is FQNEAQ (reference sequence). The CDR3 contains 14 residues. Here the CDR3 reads CASSPQDPQETQYF. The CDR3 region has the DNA TGTGCCAGCAGCCCACAGGACCCTCAAGAGACCCAGTACTTC.

This chain's CDR3 is CASSQGQAFYEQYF. The CDR3 region has the DNA TGCGCCAGCAGCCAAGGACAGGCTTTCTACGAGCAGTACTTC. J is TRBJ2-7 and V is TRBV4-1; D is possibly TRBD1 (6 bases). Per germline, CDR1 MGHRA and CDR2 YSYEKL. V shed 1 base and J shed 3 bases, with 10 bases lying between them. The length of the CDR3 is 14 residues.

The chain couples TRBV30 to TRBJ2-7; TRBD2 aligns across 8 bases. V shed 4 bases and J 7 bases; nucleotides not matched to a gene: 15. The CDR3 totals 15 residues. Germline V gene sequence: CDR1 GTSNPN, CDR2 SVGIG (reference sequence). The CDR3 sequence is CAWMGAGVGFREQYF. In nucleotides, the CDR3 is TGTGCCTGGATGGGAGCGGGAGTGGGGTTTAGAGAGCAGTACTTC.

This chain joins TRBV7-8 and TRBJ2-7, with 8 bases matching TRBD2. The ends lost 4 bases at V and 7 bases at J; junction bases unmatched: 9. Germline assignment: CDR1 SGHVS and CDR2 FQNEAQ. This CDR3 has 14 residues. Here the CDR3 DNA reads TGTGCCAGCAGCTCCCGGGACGGGGGGGCTGAGCAGTACTTC. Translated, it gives CASSSRDGGAEQYF.

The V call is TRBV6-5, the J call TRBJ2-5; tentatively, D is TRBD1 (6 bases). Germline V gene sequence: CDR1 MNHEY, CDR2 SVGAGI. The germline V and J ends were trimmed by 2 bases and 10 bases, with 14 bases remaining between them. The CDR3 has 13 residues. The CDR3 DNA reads TGTGCCAGCAGTTACGACAGGCTCCAAATCCAGTACTTC. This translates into CASSYDRLQIQYF.

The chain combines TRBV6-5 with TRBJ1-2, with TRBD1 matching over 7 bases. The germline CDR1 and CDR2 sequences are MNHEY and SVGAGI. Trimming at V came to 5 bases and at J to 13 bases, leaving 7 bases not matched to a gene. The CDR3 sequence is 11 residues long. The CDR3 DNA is TGTGCCAGCAGTGAACAGGGGAAATCCACCTTC. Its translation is CASSEQGKSTF.

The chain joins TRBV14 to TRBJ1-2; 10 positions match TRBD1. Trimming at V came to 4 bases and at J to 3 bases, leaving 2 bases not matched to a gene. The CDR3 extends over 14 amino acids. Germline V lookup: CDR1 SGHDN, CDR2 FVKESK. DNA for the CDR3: TGTGCCAGCAGCCCCGGGACAGGGGACTATGGCTACACCTTC. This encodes CASSPGTGDYGYTF.

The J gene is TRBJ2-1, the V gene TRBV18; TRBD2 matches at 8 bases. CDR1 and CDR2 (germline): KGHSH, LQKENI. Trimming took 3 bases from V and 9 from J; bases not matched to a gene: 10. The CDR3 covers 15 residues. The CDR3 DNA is TGTGCCAGCTCACCGCAAGCGGGAGTCTCTGGTGAGCAGTTCTTC. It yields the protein CASSPQAGVSGEQFF.

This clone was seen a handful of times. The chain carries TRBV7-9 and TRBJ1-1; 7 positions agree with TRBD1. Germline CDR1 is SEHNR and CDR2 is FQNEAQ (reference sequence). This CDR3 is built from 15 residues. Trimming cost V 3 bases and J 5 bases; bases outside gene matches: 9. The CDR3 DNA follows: TGTGCCAGCAGCTTTACAGGGGTGAGGGGAACTGAAGCTTTCTTT. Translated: CASSFTGVRGTEAFF.

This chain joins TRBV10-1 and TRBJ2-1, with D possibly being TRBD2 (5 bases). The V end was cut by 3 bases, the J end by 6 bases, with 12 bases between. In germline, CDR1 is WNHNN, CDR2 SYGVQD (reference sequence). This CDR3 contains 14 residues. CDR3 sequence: CASSEPQGSNEQFF. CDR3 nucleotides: TGCGCCAGCAGTGAACCGCAAGGGAGCAATGAGCAGTTCTTC.

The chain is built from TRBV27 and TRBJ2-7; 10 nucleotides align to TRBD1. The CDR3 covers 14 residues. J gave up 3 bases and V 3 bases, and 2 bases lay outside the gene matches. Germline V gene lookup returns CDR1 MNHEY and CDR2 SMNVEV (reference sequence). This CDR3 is CASSLDRGNYEQYF. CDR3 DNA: TGTGCCAGCAGTTTGGACAGGGGGAACTACGAGCAGTACTTC.

CDR3 protein: CASGSPGQFSGPLHF. The CDR3 bases are TGTGCCAGCGGTTCGCCGGGACAGTTTAGTGGACCCCTCCACTTT. The gene calls are TRBV5-4 and TRBJ1-6; 7 bases map to TRBD1. Germline V gene sequence: CDR1 SGHNT, CDR2 YYREEE (reference sequence). This CDR3 has 15 amino acids. With 7 bases clipped from V and 12 bases from J, the junction kept 16 bases outside the gene matches.

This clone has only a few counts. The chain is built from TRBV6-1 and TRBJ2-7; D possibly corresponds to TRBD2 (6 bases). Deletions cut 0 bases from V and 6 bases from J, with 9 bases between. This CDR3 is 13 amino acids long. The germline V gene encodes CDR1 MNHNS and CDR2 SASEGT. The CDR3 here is CASSEALGGEQYF. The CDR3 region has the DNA TGTGCCAGCAGTGAAGCGCTCGGGGGCGAGCAGTACTTC.

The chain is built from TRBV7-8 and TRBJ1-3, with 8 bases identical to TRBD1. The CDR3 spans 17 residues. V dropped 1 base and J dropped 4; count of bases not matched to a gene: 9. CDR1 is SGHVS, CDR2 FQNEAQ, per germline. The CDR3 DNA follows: TGTGCCAGCAGCTTAGATGCCGCGGACAGGGCCGGAAACACCATATATTTT. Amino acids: CASSLDAADRAGNTIYF.

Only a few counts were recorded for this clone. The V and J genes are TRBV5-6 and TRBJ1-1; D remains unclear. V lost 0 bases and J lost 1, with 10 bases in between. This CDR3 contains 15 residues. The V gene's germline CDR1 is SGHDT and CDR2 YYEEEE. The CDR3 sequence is CASSLGAAPNTEAFF. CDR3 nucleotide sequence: TGTGCCAGCAGCTTGGGGGCCGCCCCGAACACTGAAGCTTTCTTT.

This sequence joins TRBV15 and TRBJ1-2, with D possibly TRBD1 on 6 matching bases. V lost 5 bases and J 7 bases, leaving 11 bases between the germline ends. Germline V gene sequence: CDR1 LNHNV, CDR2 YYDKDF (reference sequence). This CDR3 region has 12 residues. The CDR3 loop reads CATSYTGIGYTF. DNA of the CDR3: TGTGCCACCAGCTATACAGGGATTGGCTACACCTTC.

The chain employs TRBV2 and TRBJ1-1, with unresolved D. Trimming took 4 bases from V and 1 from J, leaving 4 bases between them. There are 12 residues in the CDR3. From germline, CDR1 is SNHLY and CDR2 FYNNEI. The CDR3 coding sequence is TGTGCCAGCAGTGTAGAGAACACTGAAGCTTTCTTT. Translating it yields CASSVENTEAFF.

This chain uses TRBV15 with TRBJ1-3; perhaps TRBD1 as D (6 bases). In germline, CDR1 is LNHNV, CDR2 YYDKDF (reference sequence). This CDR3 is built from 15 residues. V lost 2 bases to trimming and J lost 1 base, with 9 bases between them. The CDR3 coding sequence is TGTGCCACCAGCAGATCAGGGGTATCTGGAAACACCATATATTTT. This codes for CATSRSGVSGNTIYF.

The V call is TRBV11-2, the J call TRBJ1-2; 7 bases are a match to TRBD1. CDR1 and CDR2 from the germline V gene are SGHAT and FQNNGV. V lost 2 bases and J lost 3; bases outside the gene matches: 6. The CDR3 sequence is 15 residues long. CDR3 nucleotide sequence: TGTGCCAGCAGCTTACCGGGACAGCGCTACTATGGCTACACCTTC. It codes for CASSLPGQRYYGYTF.

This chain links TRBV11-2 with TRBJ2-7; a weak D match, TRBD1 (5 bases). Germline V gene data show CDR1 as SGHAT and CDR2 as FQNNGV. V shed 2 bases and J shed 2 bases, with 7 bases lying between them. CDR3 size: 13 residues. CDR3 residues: CASSLTGTYEQYF. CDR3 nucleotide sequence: TGTGCCAGCAGCTTAACAGGAACCTACGAGCAGTACTTC.

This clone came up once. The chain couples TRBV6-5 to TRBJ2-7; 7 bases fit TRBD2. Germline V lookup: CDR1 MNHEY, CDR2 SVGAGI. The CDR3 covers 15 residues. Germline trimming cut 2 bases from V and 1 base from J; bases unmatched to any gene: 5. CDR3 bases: TGTGCCAGCAGTTACGGCGGGGGAAGGTCCTACGAGCAGTACTTC. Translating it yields CASSYGGGRSYEQYF.

CDR3 protein: CASIFLSGSPAEQYF. DNA of the CDR3: TGTGCCAGCATTTTCCTGAGCGGGAGCCCCGCCGAGCAGTACTTC. The V and J genes are TRBV2 and TRBJ2-7; 8 nucleotides agree with TRBD2. The germline V gene has CDR1 SNHLY and CDR2 FYNNEI. The trim removed 7 bases at V and 6 bases at J, leaving 14 bases unmatched. The CDR3 is 15 amino acids.

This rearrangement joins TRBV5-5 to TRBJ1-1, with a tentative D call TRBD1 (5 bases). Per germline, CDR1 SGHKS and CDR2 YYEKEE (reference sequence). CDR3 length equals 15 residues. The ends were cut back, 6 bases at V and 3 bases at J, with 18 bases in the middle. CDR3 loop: CASTVQGARDTEAFF. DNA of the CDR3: TGTGCCAGCACCGTCCAAGGGGCCAGGGACACTGAAGCTTTCTTT.

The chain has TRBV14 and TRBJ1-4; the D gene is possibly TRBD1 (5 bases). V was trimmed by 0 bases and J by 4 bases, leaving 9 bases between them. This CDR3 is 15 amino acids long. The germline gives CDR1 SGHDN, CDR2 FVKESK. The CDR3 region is CASSQEHRSNEKLFF. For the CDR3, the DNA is TGTGCCAGCAGCCAAGAGCACAGGAGTAATGAAAAACTGTTTTTT.

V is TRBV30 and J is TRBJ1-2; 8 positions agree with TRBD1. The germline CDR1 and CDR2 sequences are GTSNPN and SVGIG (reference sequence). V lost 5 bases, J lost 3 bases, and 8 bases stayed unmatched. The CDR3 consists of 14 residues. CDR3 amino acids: CAWVGQGLDYGYTF. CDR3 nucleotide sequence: TGTGCCTGGGTAGGACAGGGACTGGACTATGGCTACACCTTC.

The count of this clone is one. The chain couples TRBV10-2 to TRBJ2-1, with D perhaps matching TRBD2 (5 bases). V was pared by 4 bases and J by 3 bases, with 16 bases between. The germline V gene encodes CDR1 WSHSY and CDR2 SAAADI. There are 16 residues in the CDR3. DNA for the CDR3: TGCGCCAGCAGTGGCCCACAAGCGGAGGTCTACAATGAGCAGTTCTTC. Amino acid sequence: CASSGPQAEVYNEQFF.

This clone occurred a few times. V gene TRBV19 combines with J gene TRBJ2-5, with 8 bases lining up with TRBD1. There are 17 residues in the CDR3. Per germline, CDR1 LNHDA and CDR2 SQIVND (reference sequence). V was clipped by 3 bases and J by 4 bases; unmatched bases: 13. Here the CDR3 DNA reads TGTGCCAGTAGTATGTTCAGGGGGCGCGTCGGTTTAGAGACCCAGTACTTC. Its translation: CASSMFRGRVGLETQYF.